This record concerns one T cell receptor beta chain sequence. Its specificity is unknown. Primers included in the PCR were 60 Vbeta and 13 Jbeta primers. Using immunoSEQ multiplex PCR, the repertoire was profiled, and TCRdb retains in-frame clones only, with some absent. The sample has around 50,000 clones; about 79% are singletons. This CDR3 has 15 residues. Germline V gene lookup returns CDR1 GTSNPN and CDR2 SVGIG (reference sequence). The V end was cut by 3 bases, the J end by 8 bases, with 17 bases between. This sample is drawn from a study of cytomegalovirus exposure and HLA in healthy donors. Study-wide points: The authors excluded some V segments, including TRBV6-2 and TRBV6-3, as indistinguishable.

The chain has TRBV30 and TRBJ1-6; D might be TRBD1 (5 bases). This TCR was sampled from a man aged 35-49 years in good health and CMV-seronegative. Sequences were obtained from PBMCs. The CDR3 sequence is CAWRGREGLHSPLHF. The CDR3 nucleotides are TGTGCCTGGAGGGGGAGGGAGGGACTTCATTCACCCCTCCACTTT. The whole variable domain, filled in from reference TRBV30 and TRBJ1-6, reads SQTIHQWPATLVQPVGSPLSLECTVEGTSNPNLYWYRQAAGRGLQLLFYSVGIGQISSEVPQNLSASRPQDRQFILSSKKLLLSDSGFYLCAWRGREGLHSPLHFGNGTRLTVT.